The 17 T cell receptor beta chains in this list originate from one sample, sequenced in a study of blood T cell repertoires in COVID-19. The table came from immunoSEQ multiplex PCR; TCRdb's copy has only in-frame clones and leaves some out. Here the sample spans 110,000 or so clones, approximately 71% being singletons. The sequencing input was peripheral blood. Source of these receptors: a human donor in a cohort sampled during active COVID-19.

This rearrangement joins TRBV12-5 to TRBJ1-4, with D unresolved. Germline V gene data show CDR1 as LGHNT and CDR2 as FRNRAP. The CDR3 has 11 residues. V lost 5 bases to trimming and J lost 11 bases, with 9 bases between them. CDR3 loop: CASGPPGKLFF. The CDR3 region has the DNA TGTGCTAGTGGTCCCCCCGGGAAACTGTTTTTT. The complete variable domain, with remaining parts taken from reference TRBV12-5 and TRBJ1-4, reads DARVTQTPRHKVTEMGQEVTMRCQPILGHNTVFWYRQTMMQGLELLAYFRNRAPLDDSGMPKDRFSAEMPDATLATLKIQPSEPRDSAVYFCASGPPGKLFFGSGTQLSVL.

The J gene is TRBJ2-7, the V gene TRBV10-3; TRBD1 might be the D (6 bases). In germline, CDR1 is ENHRY, CDR2 SYGVKD. The CDR3 length is 12 residues. V lost 8 bases and J lost 2, with 10 bases in between. CDR3 DNA sequence: TGTGCCATCGGGACAATAGCCTACGAGCAGTACTTC. Protein sequence: CAIGTIAYEQYF.

The J gene is TRBJ2-1, the V gene TRBV6-2 or TRBV6-3; 8 bases map to TRBD2. The CDR3 length is 15 residues. With 3 bases clipped from V and 3 bases from J, the junction kept 4 bases outside the gene matches. Germline V gene lookup returns CDR1 MNHEY and CDR2 SVGEGT. The CDR3 reads CASSYNAGGYNEQFF. The CDR3 DNA is TGTGCCAGCAGTTATAATGCGGGAGGCTACAATGAGCAGTTCTTC.

This clone has only a few counts. The rearrangement links TRBV7-9 to TRBJ1-3; D gene ambiguous. V was clipped by 6 bases and J by 0 bases, with 6 bases between them. Germline V gene sequence: CDR1 SEHNR, CDR2 FQNEAQ (reference sequence). This CDR3 has 13 amino acids. The CDR3: CASSLSSGNTIYF. For the CDR3, the DNA is TGTGCCAGCAGTCTTAGCTCTGGAAACACCATATATTTT.

This rearrangement joins TRBV9 to TRBJ2-7; weak D call: TRBD2 (7 bases). Trimming pared 0 bases from V and 5 bases from J, leaving 12 bases between. This CDR3 is built from 14 residues. CDR1 SGDLS and CDR2 YYNGEE come from the germline V gene. CDR3 bases: TGTGCCAGCAGCGTAGGTGGGAGGGGGGACGAGCAGTACTTC. As protein: CASSVGGRGDEQYF.

The chain recombines TRBV6-5 with TRBJ1-1; no reliable D call. Trimming removed 0 bases at V and 1 base at J, with 6 bases between. This CDR3 region has 14 residues. Germline V gives CDR1 MNHEY, CDR2 SVGAGI. CDR3 DNA: TGTGCCAGCAGTTACTCAGAAGCGAACACTGAAGCTTTCTTT. This translates into CASSYSEANTEAFF.

The chain employs TRBV15 and TRBJ1-1; D is possibly TRBD1 (6 bases). The V and J ends lost 4 bases and 1 base respectively, with 10 bases between them. Germline V gives CDR1 LNHNV, CDR2 YYDKDF (reference sequence). This CDR3 is built from 14 residues. The CDR3 sequence: CATSTLTGNTEAFF. Here the CDR3 DNA reads TGTGCCACCAGCACCCTGACAGGGAACACTGAAGCTTTCTTT. The full variable domain, in which reference TRBV15 and TRBJ1-1 provide the parts outside the CDR3, is DAMVIQNPRYQVTQFGKPVTLSCSQTLNHNVMYWYQQKSSQAPKLLFHYYDKDFNNEADTPDNFQSRRPNTSFCFLDIRSPGLGDTAMYLCATSTLTGNTEAFFGQGTRLTVV.

This clone has just a few counts. The V call is TRBV18, the J call TRBJ1-1; no firm D call. CDR1 and CDR2 (germline): KGHSH, LQKENI. V gave up 1 base and J gave up 7 bases, with 10 bases separating them. This CDR3 has 13 amino acids. CDR3 sequence (DNA): TGTGCCAGCTCACCACAGTTGGAGGATGAAGCTTTCTTT. As protein: CASSPQLEDEAFF. Full variable domain (remainder filled in from reference TRBV18 and TRBJ1-1): NAGVMQNPRHLVRRRGQEARLRCSPMKGHSHVYWYRQLPEEGLKFMVYLQKENIIDESGMPKERFSAEFPKEGPSILRIQQVVRGDSAAYFCASSPQLEDEAFFGQGTRLTVV.

V is TRBV5-6 and J is TRBJ2-7; 11 bases line up with TRBD2. CDR1 is SGHDT and CDR2 is YYEEEE in the germline V gene. CDR3 size: 15 residues. V shed 4 bases, J shed 0 bases, and the junction held 3 bases outside the gene matches. CDR3 residues: CASSPGLADSYEQYF. CDR3 bases: TGTGCCAGCAGCCCGGGACTAGCGGACTCCTACGAGCAGTACTTC.

This chain uses TRBV7-8 with TRBJ1-1, with a possible D match to TRBD1 (5 bases). The germline CDR1 and CDR2 sequences are SGHVS and FQNEAQ. The CDR3 sequence is 13 residues long. The germline V and J ends were trimmed by 6 bases and 1 base, with 9 bases remaining between them. CDR3 protein: CASRFRENTEAFF. The CDR3, as DNA: TGTGCCAGCAGATTCAGGGAGAACACTGAAGCTTTCTTT.

This clone has only a few counts. The V and J genes are TRBV2 and TRBJ2-6; no clear D gene. The CDR3 has 15 residues. Germline assignment: CDR1 SNHLY and CDR2 FYNNEI. V was shortened by 2 bases and J by 0 bases, with 5 bases between the two germline ends. CDR3 in amino acids: CASSEQSSGANVLTF. The CDR3 DNA follows: TGTGCCAGCAGTGAACAATCCTCTGGGGCCAACGTCCTGACTTTC. Drawing the rest from reference TRBV2 and TRBJ2-6, the complete variable domain is EPEVTQTPSHQVTQMGQEVILRCVPISNHLYFYWYRQILGQKVEFLVSFYNNEISEKSEIFDDQFSVERPDGSNFTLKIRSTKLEDSAMYFCASSEQSSGANVLTFGAGSRLTVL.

The DNA for the CDR3 is TGTGCCAGCCTGGCAAGGGGCAGCCTAGCGGGAACCGGGGAGCTGTTTTTT. It encodes CASLARGSLAGTGELFF. The V call is TRBV11-2, the J call TRBJ2-2; 9 positions agree with TRBD2. Per germline, CDR1 SGHAT and CDR2 FQNNGV. The CDR3 extends over 17 amino acids. Trimming removed 8 bases from V and 5 bases from J; junction bases left unmatched: 15.

This clone was found many times. The V call is TRBV4-1, the J call TRBJ1-1; D is uncertain. The CDR3 has 13 amino acids. Germline CDR1 reads MGHRA; CDR2 reads YSYEKL. Trimming removed 4 bases from V and 6 bases from J, with 12 bases in between. CDR3 residues: CASSPAVNPEAFF. DNA of the CDR3: TGCGCCAGCAGCCCTGCAGTTAACCCTGAAGCTTTCTTT.

The genes are TRBV6-5 and TRBJ1-1; D is undetermined. V lost 6 bases and J lost 3, with 5 bases in between. The CDR3 has 11 residues. The germline V gene has CDR1 MNHEY and CDR2 SVGAGI. The chain's CDR3 is CASRSYTEAFF. CDR3 nucleotide sequence: TGTGCCAGCAGGTCCTACACTGAAGCTTTCTTT.

The rearrangement joins TRBV20-1 to TRBJ2-4, with 8 bases identical to TRBD1. There are 17 residues in the CDR3. With 3 bases clipped from V and 1 base from J, the junction kept 11 bases outside the gene matches. Per germline, CDR1 DFQATT and CDR2 SNEGSKA (reference sequence). This CDR3 is CSASHNQGAGAKNIQYF. Here the CDR3 DNA reads TGCAGTGCTAGTCACAATCAGGGGGCAGGGGCCAAAAACATTCAGTACTTC.

This chain connects TRBV28 to TRBJ1-4, with 9 nucleotides matching TRBD1. Germline CDR1 MDHEN, CDR2 SYDVKM. V gave up 2 bases and J gave up 13 bases; unmatched junction bases: 14. The CDR3 length is 16 residues. The CDR3 bases are TGTGCCAGCAGTTTAATTGGTGGACAGGGGCCGATCAGACTGTTTTTT. It yields the protein CASSLIGGQGPIRLFF.

This rearrangement joins TRBV14 to TRBJ2-7; 11 nucleotides line up with TRBD1. With V trimmed by 6 bases and J by 1 base, 5 bases remained unmatched. Germline V gives CDR1 SGHDN, CDR2 FVKESK. The CDR3 runs to 15 residues. CDR3 sequence (DNA): TGTGCCAGCAGTTCCGGACAGGGGGCATCCTACGAGCAGTACTTC. It yields the protein CASSSGQGASYEQYF.